This T cell receptor (beta chain) was documented in a study of a mutant IDH1 vaccine in newly diagnosed glioma. Study context: The sex distribution of treated patients was 62.5% male and roughly 40% female, with a mean age of roughly 40 years. Standard pretreatment was either radiotherapy, temozolomide, or, for most, radiochemotherapy with temozolomide. Whole-study results and caveats: Of the patients, approximately 93% had vaccine-induced immune responses.

The CDR3 loop spans 17 amino acids. V dropped 0 bases and J dropped 1 base, with 15 bases sitting between them. Germline assignment: CDR1 MGHRA and CDR2 YSYEKL. The method was immunoSEQ multiplex PCR; TCRdb's version includes in-frame clones alone and lacks a portion of them. Here the sample spans 35,000 to 40,000 clones, around 84% being singletons. The time point denotes: week 11, during vaccination. In the vaccine, a single dose held 300 ug of the mutant IDH1 20-mer peptide, along with topical imiquimod. Each astrocytoma in the donors was new, WHO grade 3 or 4, IDH1-mutant and ATRX-lost. As for this clone: Its matching antigen is unknown.

This material consisted of PBMCs, taken from a glioma patient whose treatment included an IDH1 peptide vaccine. V is TRBV4-1 and J is TRBJ1-1, with a tentative D call TRBD1 (5 bases). The TCR originated in a man aged 35-49 years with glioma. The chain's CDR3 is CASSQDNRGLKNTEAFF. The CDR3 DNA follows: TGCGCCAGCAGCCAAGATAATCGGGGCCTGAAGAACACTGAAGCTTTCTTT.